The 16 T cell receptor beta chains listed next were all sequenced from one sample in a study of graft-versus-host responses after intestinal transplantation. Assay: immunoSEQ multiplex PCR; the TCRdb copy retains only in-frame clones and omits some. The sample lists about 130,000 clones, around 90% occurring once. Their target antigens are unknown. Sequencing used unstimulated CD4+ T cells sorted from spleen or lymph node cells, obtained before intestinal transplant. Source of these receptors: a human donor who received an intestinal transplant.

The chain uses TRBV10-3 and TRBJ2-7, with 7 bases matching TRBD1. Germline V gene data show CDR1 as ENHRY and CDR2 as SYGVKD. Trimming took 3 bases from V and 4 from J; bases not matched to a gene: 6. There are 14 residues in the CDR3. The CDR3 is CAISDPGGRYEQYF. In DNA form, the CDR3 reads TGTGCCATCAGTGATCCAGGGGGTAGGTACGAGCAGTACTTC.

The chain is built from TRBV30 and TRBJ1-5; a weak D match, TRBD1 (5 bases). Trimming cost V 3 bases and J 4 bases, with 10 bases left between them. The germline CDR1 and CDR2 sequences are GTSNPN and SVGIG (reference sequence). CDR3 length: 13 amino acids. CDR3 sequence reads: CAWRRDANQPQHF. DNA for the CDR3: TGTGCCTGGAGGAGGGACGCGAATCAGCCCCAGCATTTT.

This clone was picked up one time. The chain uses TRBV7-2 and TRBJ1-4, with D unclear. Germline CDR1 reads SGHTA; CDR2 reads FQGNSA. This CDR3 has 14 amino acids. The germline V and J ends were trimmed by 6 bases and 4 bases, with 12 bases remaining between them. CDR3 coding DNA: TGTGCCAGCAGTCGGACGGTCTTTAATGAAAAACTGTTTTTT. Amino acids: CASSRTVFNEKLFF. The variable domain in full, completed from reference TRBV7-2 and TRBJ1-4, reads GAGVSQSPSNKVTEKGKDVELRCDPISGHTALYWYRQSLGQGLEFLIYFQGNSAPDKSGLPSDRFSAERTGGSVSTLTIQRTQQEDSAVYLCASSRTVFNEKLFFGSGTQLSVL.

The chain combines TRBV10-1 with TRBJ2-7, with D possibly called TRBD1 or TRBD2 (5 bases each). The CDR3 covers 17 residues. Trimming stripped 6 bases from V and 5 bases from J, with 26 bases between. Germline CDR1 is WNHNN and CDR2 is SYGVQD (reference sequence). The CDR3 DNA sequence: TGCGCCAGCAGAACCCGGGACCGTCTTAGGGGTCTTCACGAGCAGTACTTC. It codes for CASRTRDRLRGLHEQYF.

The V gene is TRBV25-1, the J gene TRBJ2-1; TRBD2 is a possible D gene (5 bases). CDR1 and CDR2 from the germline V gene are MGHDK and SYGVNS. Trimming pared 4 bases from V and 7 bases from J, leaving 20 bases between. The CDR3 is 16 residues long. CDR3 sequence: CASSGPTVLTGNEQFF. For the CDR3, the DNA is TGTGCCAGCAGTGGGCCTACGGTACTAACGGGGAATGAGCAGTTCTTC.

The CDR3 spells CASSFQGNNEQFF. CDR3 coding DNA: TGTGCCAGCAGTTTTCAGGGAAACAATGAGCAGTTCTTC. The V and J genes are TRBV27 and TRBJ2-1; D may be TRBD1 (5 bases). V lost 3 bases and J lost 5, with 8 bases in between. CDR3 size: 13 residues. Germline CDR1 and CDR2: MNHEY and SMNVEV (reference sequence).

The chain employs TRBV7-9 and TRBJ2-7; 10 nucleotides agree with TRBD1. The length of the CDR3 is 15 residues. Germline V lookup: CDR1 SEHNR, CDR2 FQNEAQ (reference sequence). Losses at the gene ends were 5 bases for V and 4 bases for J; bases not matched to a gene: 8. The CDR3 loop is CASSRPGTGVYEQYF. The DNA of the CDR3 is TGTGCCAGCAGCCGTCCGGGGACAGGGGTGTACGAGCAGTACTTC.

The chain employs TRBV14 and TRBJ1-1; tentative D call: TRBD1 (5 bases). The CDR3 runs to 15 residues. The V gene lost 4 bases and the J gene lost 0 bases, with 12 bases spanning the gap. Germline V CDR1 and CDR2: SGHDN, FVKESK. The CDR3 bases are TGTGCCAGCAGCCCACTACAGGCCCTGAACACTGAAGCTTTCTTT. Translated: CASSPLQALNTEAFF.

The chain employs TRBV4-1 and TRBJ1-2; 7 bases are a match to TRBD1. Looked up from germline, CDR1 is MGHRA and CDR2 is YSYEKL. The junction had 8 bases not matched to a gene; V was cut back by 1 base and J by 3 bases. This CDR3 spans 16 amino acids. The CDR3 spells CASSQAGTVPYYGYTF. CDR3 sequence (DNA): TGCGCCAGCAGCCAAGCTGGGACAGTACCTTACTATGGCTACACCTTC.

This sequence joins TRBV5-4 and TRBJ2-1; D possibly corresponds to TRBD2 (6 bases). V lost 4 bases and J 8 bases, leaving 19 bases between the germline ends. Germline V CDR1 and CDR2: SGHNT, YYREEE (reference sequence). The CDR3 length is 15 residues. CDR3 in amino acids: CASSPASWREDEQFF. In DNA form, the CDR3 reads TGTGCCAGCAGCCCCGCATCTTGGCGGGAAGATGAGCAGTTCTTC.

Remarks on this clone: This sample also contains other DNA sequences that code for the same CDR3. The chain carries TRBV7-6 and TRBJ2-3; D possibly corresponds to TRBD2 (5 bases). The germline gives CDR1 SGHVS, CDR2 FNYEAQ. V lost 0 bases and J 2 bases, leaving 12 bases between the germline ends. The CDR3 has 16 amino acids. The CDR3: CASSLAGGPFTDTQYF. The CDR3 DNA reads TGTGCCAGCAGCTTAGCGGGCGGGCCGTTCACAGATACGCAGTATTTT.

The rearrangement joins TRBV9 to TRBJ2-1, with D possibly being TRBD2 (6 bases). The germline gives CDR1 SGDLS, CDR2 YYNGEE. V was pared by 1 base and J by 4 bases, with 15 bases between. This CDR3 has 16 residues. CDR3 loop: CASSVSEQRAYNEQFF. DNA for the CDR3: TGTGCCAGCAGCGTATCTGAGCAGCGGGCTTACAATGAGCAGTTCTTC.

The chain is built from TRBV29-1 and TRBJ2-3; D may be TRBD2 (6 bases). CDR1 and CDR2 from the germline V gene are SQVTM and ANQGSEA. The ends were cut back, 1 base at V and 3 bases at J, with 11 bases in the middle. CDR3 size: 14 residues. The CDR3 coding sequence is TGCAGCGTTGAAGGTCTAGCGAAGACAGATACGCAGTATTTT. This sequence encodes CSVEGLAKTDTQYF.

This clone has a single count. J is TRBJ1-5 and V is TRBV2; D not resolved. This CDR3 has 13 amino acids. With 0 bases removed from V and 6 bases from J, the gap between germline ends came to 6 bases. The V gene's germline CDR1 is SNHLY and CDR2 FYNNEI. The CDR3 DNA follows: TGTGCCAGCAGTGAAGCGCTTTTTCAGCCCCAGCATTTT. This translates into CASSEALFQPQHF.

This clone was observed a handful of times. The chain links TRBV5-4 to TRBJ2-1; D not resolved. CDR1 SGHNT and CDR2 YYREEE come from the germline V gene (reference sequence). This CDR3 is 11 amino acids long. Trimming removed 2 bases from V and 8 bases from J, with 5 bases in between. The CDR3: CASSLEHEQFF. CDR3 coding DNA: TGTGCCAGCAGCTTAGAGCATGAGCAGTTCTTC.

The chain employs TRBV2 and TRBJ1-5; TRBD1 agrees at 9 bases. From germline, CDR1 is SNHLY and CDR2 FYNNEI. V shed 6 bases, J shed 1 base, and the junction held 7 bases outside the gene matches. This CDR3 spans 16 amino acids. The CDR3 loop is CASSPTGQGSNQPQHF. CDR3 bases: TGTGCCAGCAGCCCGACGGGACAGGGAAGCAATCAGCCCCAGCATTTT.